The table lists the clone carrying this T cell receptor (beta chain) with a count of one. Its target is not known. The time point is: week 11, during vaccination. Mutant IDH1 20-mer peptide, at 300 ug, made up each vaccine dose, with topical imiquimod. The data stem from a study of a mutant IDH1 vaccine in newly diagnosed glioma. Germline-derived CDR1 and CDR2 are SGHRS and YFSETQ. The CDR3 sequence is 14 residues long. V was pared by 1 base and J by 5 bases, with 13 bases between. Clones were sequenced by immunoSEQ multiplex PCR, and TCRdb holds only the in-frame ones, with some missing. The data hold 60,000 to 75,000 clones, with approximately 84% observed a single time.

The source was PBMCs, collected from a glioma patient whose treatment included an IDH1 peptide vaccine. The chain recombines TRBV5-1 with TRBJ2-7, with D maybe TRBD1 (5 bases). This sequence was found in a man aged 25-45 years with glioma. Here the CDR3 DNA reads TGCGCCAGCAGCTTGTCGTCAGGGTCGGACGAGCAGTACTTC. Its protein is CASSLSSGSDEQYF.